This section outlines one TCR beta chain sequence together with its context. Its matching antigen is unknown. This sample stems from a study of cytotoxic CD8 clonotypes in ibrutinib-treated CLL. Regarding the study as a whole: Public clonotypes, found uncommonly, either contracted or stayed stable on treatment. Sampling of sustained-remission and progressing patients occurred at differing times.

The length of the CDR3 is 14 residues. V lost 0 bases, J lost 1 base, and 8 bases lay in between. Germline V lookup: CDR1 SGDLS, CDR2 YYNGEE. Clones were sequenced by immunoSEQ multiplex PCR, and TCRdb holds only the in-frame ones, with some missing. The data show around 70,000 clones, around 82% seen once. This TCR came from a human donor with chronic lymphocytic leukemia. The sample was PBMCs, taken at disease progression, from a patient treated with ibrutinib. V and J are TRBV9 and TRBJ2-7; D call uncertain. CDR3 sequence reads: CASSVEQFSYEQYF. CDR3 in DNA: TGTGCCAGCAGCGTAGAACAGTTTTCCTACGAGCAGTACTTC.